One and the same sample provided the 5 T cell receptor beta chains below, sequenced in a study of metastatic and nonmetastatic thyroid tumors. MiXCR re-clonotyped the PCR reads for TCRdb. Found here are around 9,000 clones, 44% of them singletons; the top ten hold 25% to 35%. Nobody among the patients had been given any treatment before thyroid surgery. Sequenced: tumor tissue. These receptor sequences come from a male donor with papillary thyroid cancer or a benign thyroid nodule (not recorded which). Some clones in this sample may be carry-over from other donors' samples.

By sample fraction, this clone is medium-sized. This rearrangement joins TRBV14 to TRBJ2-7; a weak D match, TRBD2 (5 bases). CDR1 is SGHDN, CDR2 FVKESK, per germline. This CDR3 contains 14 residues. Trimming pared 3 bases from V and 2 bases from J, leaving 11 bases between. CDR3 DNA sequence: TGTGCCAGCAGCCAGCGAGGGCTGGCCTACGAGCAGTACTTC. Its protein product is CASSQRGLAYEQYF.

The chain links TRBV4-2 to TRBJ2-2; TRBD2 might be the D (6 bases). Trimming pared 4 bases from V and 0 bases from J, leaving 18 bases between. The CDR3 consists of 18 residues. Germline CDR1 and CDR2: LGHNA and YNFKEQ. The CDR3 reads CASSPGLPIIANTGELFF. Written as DNA, the CDR3 is TGTGCCAGCAGCCCGGGACTCCCAATTATCGCGAACACCGGGGAGCTGTTTTTT.

V is TRBV20-1 and J is TRBJ2-7; the match to TRBD2 covers 10 bases. CDR3 length: 15 amino acids. The germline CDR1 and CDR2 sequences are DFQATT and SNEGSKA (reference sequence). V was clipped by 8 bases and J by 0 bases; unmatched bases: 10. CDR3 sequence: CSSSPSSGSSYEQYF. Written as DNA, the CDR3 is TGCAGTTCTTCTCCCTCTAGCGGGAGCTCCTACGAGCAGTACTTC.

The V gene is TRBV28, the J gene TRBJ2-2, with 7 bases lining up with TRBD2. Germline V CDR1 and CDR2: MDHEN, SYDVKM. The junction had 5 bases not matched to a gene; V was cut back by 4 bases and J by 3 bases. This CDR3 is built from 15 residues. The DNA for the CDR3 is TGTGCCAGCAGTTGGCAGCGGGGATACACCGGGGAGCTGTTTTTT. This sequence encodes CASSWQRGYTGELFF.

This chain connects TRBV12-3 or TRBV12-4 to TRBJ2-7, with D unclear. The CDR3 consists of 12 residues. Trimming shortened V by 8 bases and J by 7 bases, and 15 bases separated the two germline ends. The CDR3, as DNA: TGTGCCAGCGCCACCGTCCTAGGGGAGCAGTACTTC. The encoded protein is CASATVLGEQYF.